The 21 T cell receptor beta chains presented below share a single source sample, sequenced in a study of blood T cell repertoires in COVID-19. The data were produced by immunoSEQ multiplex PCR, yet TCRdb's version contains in-frame clones alone and is incomplete. The repertoire holds tens of thousands of clones, around 80% seen once, with 15% to 20% in the top ten. The sequencing sample was made of peripheral blood. Receptors were obtained from a woman in her sixties or seventies with acute or convalescent COVID-19.

The chain joins TRBV14 to TRBJ1-1; D call uncertain. The CDR3 sequence is 14 residues long. Germline CDR1 SGHDN, CDR2 FVKESK. Trimming pared 0 bases from V and 3 bases from J, leaving 8 bases between. The CDR3 region has the DNA TGTGCCAGCAGCCAAGATTCCGGGGACACTGAAGCTTTCTTT. This gives the protein CASSQDSGDTEAFF.

The chain links TRBV12-5 to TRBJ2-3; 12 bases fit TRBD2. V lost 2 bases and J lost 2; bases outside the gene matches: 8. CDR1 is LGHNT, CDR2 FRNRAP, per germline. This CDR3 has 18 amino acids. This chain's CDR3 is CASGLILAGGTLTDTQYF. The CDR3 nucleotides are TGTGCTAGTGGTTTGATTCTAGCGGGGGGGACGCTCACAGATACGCAGTATTTT.

This chain uses TRBV5-1 with TRBJ1-2; D call uncertain. The CDR3 covers 17 residues. Germline loops: CDR1 SGHRS, CDR2 YFSETQ. Between the trimmed V and J ends, which lost 1 base and 1 base, there was a span of 17 bases. Here the CDR3 reads CASSLWQVPDGNYGYTF. The CDR3 coding sequence is TGCGCCAGCAGCTTGTGGCAGGTCCCAGATGGTAACTATGGCTACACCTTC.

This chain connects TRBV4-1 to TRBJ1-2; 9 positions match TRBD1. In germline, CDR1 is MGHRA, CDR2 YSYEKL. The V segment lost 5 bases and the J segment 4 bases; nucleotides outside the gene matches: 8. The length of the CDR3 is 15 residues. CDR3 loop: CASSASGQGIYGYTF. CDR3 in DNA: TGCGCCAGCAGCGCGTCGGGACAGGGTATCTATGGCTACACCTTC.

The chain couples TRBV24-1 to TRBJ1-5, with D perhaps matching TRBD1 (6 bases). CDR3 length: 15 amino acids. Germline CDR1 is KGHDR and CDR2 is SFDVKD. V was shortened by 4 bases and J by 7 bases, with 16 bases between the two germline ends. The CDR3 DNA reads as TGTGCCACCAGTGACAGGGGCGCCTGGGACCAGCCCCAGCATTTT. As protein: CATSDRGAWDQPQHF.

This clone was found once. The V gene is TRBV6-2 or TRBV6-3, the J gene TRBJ1-2; TRBD1 matches 7 bases. CDR3 length equals 14 residues. From germline, CDR1 is MNHEY and CDR2 SVGEGT. Germline trimming cut 5 bases from V and 3 bases from J; bases unmatched to any gene: 6. The DNA of the CDR3 is TGTGCCAGCAGTGACAGGGCAGCGCACTATGGCTACACCTTC. Amino acids: CASSDRAAHYGYTF.

The chain recombines TRBV29-1 with TRBJ2-3, with TRBD2 matching over 10 bases. Germline V gene lookup returns CDR1 SQVTM and CDR2 ANQGSEA. The CDR3 length is 16 residues. With V trimmed by 6 bases and J by 5 bases, 14 bases remained unmatched. The CDR3 loop reads CSVGGVAGGRVDTQYF. The CDR3 coding sequence is TGCAGCGTCGGAGGGGTAGCGGGGGGAAGGGTAGATACGCAGTATTTT.

CDR3 residues: CASRPDRATEAFF. CDR3 nucleotide sequence: TGTGCCAGCAGGCCTGACAGGGCCACTGAAGCTTTCTTT. V usage is TRBV6-2 or TRBV6-3 and J usage is TRBJ1-1; 7 bases align to TRBD1. V lost 6 bases and J lost 4; bases outside the gene matches: 5. The CDR3 contains 13 residues. The germline V gene encodes CDR1 MNHEY and CDR2 SVGEGT.

J is TRBJ2-3 and V is TRBV7-3; the D gene is possibly TRBD1 (6 bases). Deletions cut 0 bases from V and 0 bases from J, with 10 bases between. This CDR3 has 16 amino acids. The germline V gene has CDR1 SGHTA and CDR2 FQGTGA. Written as DNA, the CDR3 is TGTGCCAGCAGCTTAACTGGACAGCCTAGCACAGATACGCAGTATTTT. It is translated as CASSLTGQPSTDTQYF.

The chain uses TRBV3-1 (or the pseudogene TRBV3-2) and TRBJ1-2; TRBD1 matches 7 bases. V trimming: 0 bases; J trimming: 0 bases; junction bases outside the gene matches: 7. The CDR3 spans 17 residues. Germline V gene sequence: CDR1 LGHDT, CDR2 YNNKEL (reference sequence). The CDR3 DNA reads TGTGCCAGCAGCCAAGATTTTGGACAGGAAGCTAACTATGGCTACACCTTC. Encoded protein: CASSQDFGQEANYGYTF.

The chain couples TRBV11-2 to TRBJ2-3; TRBD2 matches 7 bases. Looked up from germline, CDR1 is SGHAT and CDR2 is FQNNGV. The CDR3 spans 16 residues. Trimming took 5 bases from V and 2 from J; bases not matched to a gene: 10. CDR3 protein: CASSPREGGITDTQYF. The CDR3 nucleotides read TGTGCCAGCAGCCCCAGGGAGGGCGGGATCACAGATACGCAGTATTTT.

The gene calls are TRBV14 and TRBJ2-7; TRBD1 might be the D (6 bases). Germline V gene sequence: CDR1 SGHDN, CDR2 FVKESK. The CDR3 is 12 amino acids. V was pared by 4 bases and J by 4 bases, with 8 bases between. The CDR3 spells CASSRQGYEQYF. CDR3 nucleotide sequence: TGTGCCAGCAGCCGTCAGGGGTACGAGCAGTACTTC.

The chain uses TRBV7-2 and TRBJ2-3, with a possible D match to TRBD2 (7 bases). This CDR3 comprises 17 residues. Trimming took off 4 bases at V and 0 bases at J, with 17 bases between the two ends. Germline V gives CDR1 SGHTA, CDR2 FQGNSA. CDR3 region: CASSSAGAGVSTDTQYF. DNA for the CDR3: TGTGCCAGCAGCTCGGCGGGGGCGGGAGTGAGCACAGATACGCAGTATTTT. Based on the CDR3 plus reference TRBV7-2 and TRBJ2-3, the full variable domain is GAGVSQSPSNKVTEKGKDVELRCDPISGHTALYWYRQSLGQGLEFLIYFQGNSAPDKSGLPSDRFSAERTGGSVSTLTIQRTQQEDSAVYLCASSSAGAGVSTDTQYFGPGTRLTVL.

The rearrangement uses TRBV19 and TRBJ1-2; D gene ambiguous. The CDR3 has 14 residues. Per germline, CDR1 LNHDA and CDR2 SQIVND (reference sequence). The V and J ends lost 3 bases and 7 bases respectively, with 15 bases between them. The CDR3 DNA sequence: TGTGCCAGTAGTATGGGCCGCGTCGGTGGTGGCTACACCTTC. Residues: CASSMGRVGGGYTF.

V gene TRBV2 combines with J gene TRBJ1-5; the match to TRBD1 covers 9 bases. Germline values: CDR1 SNHLY, CDR2 FYNNEI. Unmatched junction bases numbered 6, after V lost 6 bases and J lost 9 bases. The CDR3 extends over 13 amino acids. The CDR3: CASSRDRAWPQHF. For the CDR3, the DNA is TGTGCCAGCAGCCGGGACAGGGCATGGCCCCAGCATTTT.

This clone was found once. The chain employs TRBV10-1 and TRBJ1-1; tentatively, D is TRBD1 (5 bases). Germline CDR1 reads WNHNN; CDR2 reads SYGVQD (reference sequence). Trimming pared 6 bases from V and 0 bases from J, leaving 14 bases between. The CDR3 runs 15 residues. In DNA, the CDR3 is TGCGCCAGCAGGGTACAGGCAACCCTGAACACTGAAGCTTTCTTT. Translating gives CASRVQATLNTEAFF.

The gene calls are TRBV10-3 and TRBJ1-1; D gene unclear. The CDR3 contains 13 residues. The V and J ends lost 10 bases and 2 bases respectively, with 14 bases between them. Germline V CDR1 and CDR2: ENHRY, SYGVKD. CDR3 amino acids: CATTGLTNTEAFF. CDR3 DNA sequence: TGTGCCACCACGGGTCTAACAAACACTGAAGCTTTCTTT.

J is TRBJ1-2 and V is TRBV6-2 or TRBV6-3; perhaps TRBD1 as D (5 bases). Germline-derived CDR1 and CDR2 are MNHEY and SVGEGT. V lost 5 bases and J lost 1, with 8 bases in between. This CDR3 contains 13 residues. The CDR3 region has the DNA TGTGCCAGCAGTGGGGCGAGTAACTATGGCTACACCTTC. It codes for CASSGASNYGYTF.

The chain uses TRBV3-1 (or the pseudogene TRBV3-2) and TRBJ2-7, with TRBD1 matching 9 bases. Per germline, CDR1 LGHDT and CDR2 YNNKEL (reference sequence). V lost 1 base and J lost 0; bases outside the gene matches: 7. The CDR3 consists of 17 residues. The CDR3 DNA follows: TGTGCCAGCAGCCAAGCGACCGGGACAGGGAGCTCCTACGAGCAGTACTTC. It is translated as CASSQATGTGSSYEQYF.

This clone was seen only a few times. This sequence joins TRBV4-1 and TRBJ1-4; D uncertain. The CDR3 is 16 amino acids. V dropped 4 bases and J dropped 4 bases, with 16 bases sitting between them. Germline CDR1 reads MGHRA; CDR2 reads YSYEKL. CDR3 sequence reads: CASSLGPPGNNEKLFF. The CDR3 region has the DNA TGCGCCAGCAGCCTGGGTCCCCCGGGGAATAATGAAAAACTGTTTTTT.

V and J are TRBV14 and TRBJ2-5, with a possible D match to TRBD1 (5 bases). V was clipped by 0 bases and J by 4 bases, with 12 bases between them. Germline assignment: CDR1 SGHDN and CDR2 FVKESK. CDR3 length: 15 residues. The CDR3 loop is CASSQDFRGRETQYF. CDR3 in DNA: TGTGCCAGCAGCCAAGATTTTAGGGGCCGAGAGACCCAGTACTTC.